Listed here are 11 T cell receptor beta chains from one sample, sequenced in a study of T cell responses to AZD1222 COVID-19 vaccine. Profiling relied on immunoSEQ multiplex PCR, and the TCRdb table lists in-frame clones only, not all of them. The sample yields about 100,000 clones, approximately 87% seen once. This sample comprised peripheral blood, obtained on day 0 of AZD1222 vaccination. The origin of the receptors is an adult in good health.

V usage is TRBV19 and J usage is TRBJ1-4, with D hard to call. This CDR3 spans 15 amino acids. Germline CDR1 LNHDA, CDR2 SQIVND (reference sequence). Trimming left V 6 bases short and J 6 bases short, with 17 bases between. CDR3: CASRPQRGGDEKLFF. CDR3 sequence (DNA): TGTGCCAGTAGGCCGCAGCGGGGAGGCGATGAAAAACTGTTTTTT.

CDR3 sequence (DNA): TGTGCCAGCAGTTTAATCCAGGGGAGCGACACCATATATTTT. Translation: CASSLIQGSDTIYF. The chain recombines TRBV28 with TRBJ1-3; D may be TRBD1 (6 bases). This CDR3 comprises 14 residues. With 2 bases removed from V and 8 bases from J, the gap between germline ends came to 13 bases. CDR1 is MDHEN, CDR2 SYDVKM, per germline.

This clone was seen many times. The rearrangement joins TRBV7-9 to TRBJ1-1; 8 positions match TRBD1. The V and J ends lost 4 bases and 3 bases, in that order; junction bases with no gene match: 10. This CDR3 has 16 amino acids. Germline assignment: CDR1 SEHNR and CDR2 FQNEAQ (reference sequence). CDR3 DNA sequence: TGTGCCAGCAGCTACCCCTCAGGGGGCGCCGACACTGAAGCTTTCTTT. Protein product: CASSYPSGGADTEAFF.

The chain employs TRBV5-4 and TRBJ1-1, with D unclear. V was clipped by 0 bases and J by 8 bases, with 8 bases between them. Germline lookup yields CDR1 SGHNT and CDR2 YYREEE (reference sequence). The CDR3 contains 12 residues. DNA of the CDR3: TGTGCCAGCAGCTTGGACGGTAACGAAGCTTTCTTT. Translation gives CASSLDGNEAFF.

J is TRBJ2-5 and V is TRBV27; TRBD2 aligns across 7 bases. Unmatched junction bases numbered 14, after V lost 5 bases and J lost 2 bases. The CDR3 loop spans 17 amino acids. Looked up from germline, CDR1 is MNHEY and CDR2 is SMNVEV (reference sequence). The CDR3 DNA reads TGTGCCAGCAGTGCCTCTCTACAGCGGGGCGTACAAGAGACCCAGTACTTC. Residues: CASSASLQRGVQETQYF.

The chain is built from TRBV29-1 and TRBJ2-3; no definite D call. V was clipped by 4 bases and J by 0 bases, with 8 bases between them. The CDR3 runs 13 residues. CDR1 and CDR2 from the germline V gene are SQVTM and ANQGSEA. The CDR3 nucleotides are TGCAGCGTTGCGGTGGGTAGCACAGATACGCAGTATTTT. Amino acids: CSVAVGSTDTQYF.

V and J are TRBV19 and TRBJ1-1, with D possibly TRBD1 on 6 matching bases. Germline values: CDR1 LNHDA, CDR2 SQIVND (reference sequence). This CDR3 region has 13 residues. The germline V and J ends were trimmed by 3 bases and 3 bases, with 8 bases remaining between them. This CDR3 is CASSIQGYTEAFF. CDR3 nucleotide sequence: TGTGCCAGTAGTATCCAGGGGTACACTGAAGCTTTCTTT. The full variable domain, with the rest looked up from reference TRBV19 and TRBJ1-1, is DGGITQSPKYLFRKEGQNVTLSCEQNLNHDAMYWYRQDPGQGLRLIYYSQIVNDFQKGDIAEGYSVSREKKESFPLTVTSAQKNPTAFYLCASSIQGYTEAFFGQGTRLTVV.

The chain carries TRBV4-1 and TRBJ2-7; D may be TRBD1 (5 bases). This CDR3 has 13 residues. Trimming removed 6 bases at V and 0 bases at J, with 9 bases between. Germline V gene sequence: CDR1 MGHRA, CDR2 YSYEKL. CDR3 sequence (DNA): TGCGCCAGCAGTCCAGGGTTCTCCTACGAGCAGTACTTC. Its translation: CASSPGFSYEQYF.

J is TRBJ1-6 and V is TRBV19; 7 bases agree with TRBD1. The CDR3 is 15 amino acids. Per the germline V gene, CDR1 is LNHDA and CDR2 is SQIVND (reference sequence). Trimming at V came to 5 bases and at J to 11 bases, leaving 12 bases not matched to a gene. The CDR3 spells CASSLPGDSSTPLHF. The DNA of the CDR3 is TGTGCCAGTAGTCTCCCCGGGGACAGTTCTACACCCCTCCACTTT.

This rearrangement joins TRBV6-5 to TRBJ1-1; D is unresolved. This CDR3 is built from 15 residues. Trimming removed 6 bases from V and 3 bases from J, with 17 bases in between. Germline values: CDR1 MNHEY, CDR2 SVGAGI. The CDR3 DNA sequence: TGTGCCAGCAGCGTGGCCCCAAGACCGGACACTGAAGCTTTCTTT. Amino acid sequence: CASSVAPRPDTEAFF.

The V and J genes are TRBV19 and TRBJ1-1; D remains unclear. Germline-derived CDR1 and CDR2 are LNHDA and SQIVND (reference sequence). V was pared by 4 bases and J by 2 bases, with 8 bases between. This CDR3 is built from 13 residues. As DNA, the CDR3 is TGTGCCAGTAGTACCCAGAAAAACACTGAAGCTTTCTTT. This codes for CASSTQKNTEAFF.